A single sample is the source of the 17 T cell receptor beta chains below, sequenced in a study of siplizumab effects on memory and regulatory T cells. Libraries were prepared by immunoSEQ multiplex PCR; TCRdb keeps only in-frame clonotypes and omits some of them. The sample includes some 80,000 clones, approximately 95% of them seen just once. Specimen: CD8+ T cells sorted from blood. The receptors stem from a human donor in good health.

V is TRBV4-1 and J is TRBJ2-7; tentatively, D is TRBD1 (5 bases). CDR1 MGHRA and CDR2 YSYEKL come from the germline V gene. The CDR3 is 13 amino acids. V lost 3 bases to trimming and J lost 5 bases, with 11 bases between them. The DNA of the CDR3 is TGCGCCAGCAGCCAGTCAGGGTACGACGAGCAGTACTTC. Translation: CASSQSGYDEQYF.

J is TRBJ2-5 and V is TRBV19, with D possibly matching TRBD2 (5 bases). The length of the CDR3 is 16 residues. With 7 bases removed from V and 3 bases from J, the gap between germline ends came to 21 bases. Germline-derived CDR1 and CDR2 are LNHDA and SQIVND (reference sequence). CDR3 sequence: CASKNSKPGLKETQYF. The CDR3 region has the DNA TGTGCCAGTAAAAATTCAAAGCCGGGGTTGAAAGAGACCCAGTACTTC.

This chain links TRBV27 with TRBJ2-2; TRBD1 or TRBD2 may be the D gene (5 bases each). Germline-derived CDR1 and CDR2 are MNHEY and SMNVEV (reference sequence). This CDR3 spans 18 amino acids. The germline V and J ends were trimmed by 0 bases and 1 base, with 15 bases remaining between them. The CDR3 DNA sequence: TGTGCCAGCAGTTTATCGAGGGGTGGTCCACTGAACACCGGGGAGCTGTTTTTT. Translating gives CASSLSRGGPLNTGELFF.

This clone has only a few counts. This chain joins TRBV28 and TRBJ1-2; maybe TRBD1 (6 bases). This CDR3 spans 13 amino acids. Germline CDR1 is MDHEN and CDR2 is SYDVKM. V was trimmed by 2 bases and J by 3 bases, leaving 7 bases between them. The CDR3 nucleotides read TGTGCCAGCAGTTTAGGACAGTACTATGGCTACACCTTC. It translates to CASSLGQYYGYTF.

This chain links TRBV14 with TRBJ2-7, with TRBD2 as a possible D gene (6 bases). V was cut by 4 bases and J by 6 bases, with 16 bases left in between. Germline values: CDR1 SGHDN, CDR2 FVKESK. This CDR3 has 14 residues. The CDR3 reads CASSREEGTFEQYF. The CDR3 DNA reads TGTGCCAGCAGCCGGGAGGAAGGAACATTCGAGCAGTACTTC.

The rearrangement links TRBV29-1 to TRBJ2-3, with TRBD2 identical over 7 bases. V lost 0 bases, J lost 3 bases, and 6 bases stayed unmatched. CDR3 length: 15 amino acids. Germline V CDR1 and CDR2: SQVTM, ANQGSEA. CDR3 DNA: TGCAGCGTTGAAGAACACGGGAGGTTGACAGATACGCAGTATTTT. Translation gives CSVEEHGRLTDTQYF.

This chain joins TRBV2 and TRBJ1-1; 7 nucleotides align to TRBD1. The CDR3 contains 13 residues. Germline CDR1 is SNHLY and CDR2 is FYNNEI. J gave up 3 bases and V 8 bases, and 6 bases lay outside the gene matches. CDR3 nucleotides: TGTGCCAGCCACGTGACAGGGTACACTGAAGCTTTCTTT. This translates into CASHVTGYTEAFF.

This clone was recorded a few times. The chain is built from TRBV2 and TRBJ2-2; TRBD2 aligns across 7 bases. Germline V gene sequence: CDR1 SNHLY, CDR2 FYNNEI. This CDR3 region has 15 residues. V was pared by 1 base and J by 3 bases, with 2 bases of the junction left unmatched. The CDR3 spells CASSEGGGYTGELFF. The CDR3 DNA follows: TGTGCCAGCAGTGAAGGGGGAGGGTACACCGGGGAGCTGTTTTTT.

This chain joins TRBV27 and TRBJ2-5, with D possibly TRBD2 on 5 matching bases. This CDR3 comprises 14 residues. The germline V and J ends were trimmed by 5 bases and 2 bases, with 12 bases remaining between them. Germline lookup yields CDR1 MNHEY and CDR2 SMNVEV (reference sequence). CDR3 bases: TGTGCCAGCAGTATTGTGTCGGGACAAGAGACCCAGTACTTC. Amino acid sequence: CASSIVSGQETQYF.

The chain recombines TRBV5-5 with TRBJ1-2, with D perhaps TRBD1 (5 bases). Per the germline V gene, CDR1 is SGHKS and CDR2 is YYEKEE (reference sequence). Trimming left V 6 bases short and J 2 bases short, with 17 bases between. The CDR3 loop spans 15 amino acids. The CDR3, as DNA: TGTGCCAGCACACCGAAGACTCAGGGAAACTATGGCTACACCTTC. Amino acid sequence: CASTPKTQGNYGYTF. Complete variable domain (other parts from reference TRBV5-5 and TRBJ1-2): DAGVTQSPTHLIKTRGQQVTLRCSPISGHKSVSWYQQVLGQGPQFIFQYYEKEERGRGNFPDRFSARQFPNYSSELNVNALLLGDSALYLCASTPKTQGNYGYTFGSGTRLTVV.

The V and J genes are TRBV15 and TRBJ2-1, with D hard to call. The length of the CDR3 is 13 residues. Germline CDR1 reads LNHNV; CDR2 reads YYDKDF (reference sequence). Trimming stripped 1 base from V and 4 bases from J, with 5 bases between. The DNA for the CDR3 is TGTGCCACCAGCAGAGTATCATACAATGAGCAGTTCTTC. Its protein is CATSRVSYNEQFF.

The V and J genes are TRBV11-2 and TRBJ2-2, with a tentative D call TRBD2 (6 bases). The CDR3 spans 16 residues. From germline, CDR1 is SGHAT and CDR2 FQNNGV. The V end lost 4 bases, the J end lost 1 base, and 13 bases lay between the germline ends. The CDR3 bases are TGTGCCAGCAGCTCCGGACTACAAGAGAACACCGGGGAGCTGTTTTTT. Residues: CASSSGLQENTGELFF. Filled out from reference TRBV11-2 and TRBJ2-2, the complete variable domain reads EAGVAQSPRYKIIEKRQSVAFWCNPISGHATLYWYQQILGQGPKLLIQFQNNGVVDDSQLPKDRFSAERLKGVDSTLKIQPAKLEDSAVYLCASSSGLQENTGELFFGEGSRLTVL.

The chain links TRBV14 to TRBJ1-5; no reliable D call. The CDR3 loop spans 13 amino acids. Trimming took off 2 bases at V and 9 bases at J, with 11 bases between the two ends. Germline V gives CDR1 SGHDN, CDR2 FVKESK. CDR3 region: CASSQSVGRPQHF. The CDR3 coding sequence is TGTGCCAGCAGCCAATCGGTTGGACGGCCCCAGCATTTT. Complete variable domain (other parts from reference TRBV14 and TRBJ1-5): EAGVTQFPSHSVIEKGQTVTLRCDPISGHDNLYWYRRVMGKEIKFLLHFVKESKQDESGMPNNRFLAERTGGTYSTLKVQPAELEDSGVYFCASSQSVGRPQHFGDGTRLSIL.

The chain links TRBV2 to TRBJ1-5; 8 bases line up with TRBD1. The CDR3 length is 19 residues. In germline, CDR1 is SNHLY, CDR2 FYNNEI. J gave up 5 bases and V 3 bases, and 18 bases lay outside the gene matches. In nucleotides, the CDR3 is TGTGCCAGCAGTGAGGGAAGGTACGGACAGGGATTCGTGGATCAGCCCCAGCATTTT. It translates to CASSEGRYGQGFVDQPQHF.

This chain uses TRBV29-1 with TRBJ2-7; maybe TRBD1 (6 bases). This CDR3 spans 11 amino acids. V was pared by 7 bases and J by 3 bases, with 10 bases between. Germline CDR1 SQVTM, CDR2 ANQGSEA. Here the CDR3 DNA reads TGCAGCGCTGCACAGGGCTACGAGCAGTACTTC. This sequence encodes CSAAQGYEQYF.

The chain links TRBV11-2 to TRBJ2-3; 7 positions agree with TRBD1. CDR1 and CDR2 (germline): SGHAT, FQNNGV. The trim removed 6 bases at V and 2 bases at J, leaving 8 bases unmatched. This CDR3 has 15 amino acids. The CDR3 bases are TGTGCCAGCAGGCGTACAGGGGCTATCACAGATACGCAGTATTTT. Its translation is CASRRTGAITDTQYF.

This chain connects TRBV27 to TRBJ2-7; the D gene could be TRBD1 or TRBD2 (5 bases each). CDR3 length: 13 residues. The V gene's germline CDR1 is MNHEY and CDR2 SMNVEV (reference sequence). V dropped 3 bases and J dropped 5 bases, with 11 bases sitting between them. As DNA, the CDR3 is TGTGCCAGCAGTTTGAGGGGTATCCACGAGCAGTACTTC. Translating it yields CASSLRGIHEQYF.